Here is one T cell receptor beta chain with its context. This receptor's antigen is unknown. It has no much larger one-base neighbor in the sample; base qualities were not kept. The sample belongs to a study of T cell repertoires in cytomegalovirus infection (dated by TCRdb to about 2019). For context, the study as a whole: Alongside well-studied HLA-B-restricted epitopes, the peptide stimulations were aimed at recently identified HLA-C-restricted CMV epitopes, whose presentation resists viral immunomodulation. The HLA type of each donor mattered for the analysis, because public TCR beta signatures pointed to carriage of CMV infection along with the matching HLA type.

Points the paper makes about the study in general: Carriers of CMV infection plus the relevant HLA type were discriminated by the cumulative frequency of public TCR beta family members in the study cohort and in an independent approximately 400-donor cohort. The ex vivo response was dominated by HLA-C-restricted CMV-specific TCR beta clonotypes, which also provided the single most frequent clonotype in two of eight donors.

The meaning of the sample's treatment or condition label: in vitro stimulation with specific CMV peptide epitopes to enrich CMV-specific T cells. The trim is 4 bases for V and 7 bases for J, with a gap of 11 bases between the germline ends. The CDR3 numbers 12 residues from cysteine through phenylalanine. Kept here is only the CDR3 DNA, which spans 36 bases and is read in frame from base 1. CDR1 and CDR2 (SGHRS, YFSETQ) derive from the germline V gene. The instrument given in TCRdb is Illumina HiSeq 1500. TCRdb took the public reads, trimmed them with fastp at Q25, ran MiXCR for clone calling and kept in-frame beta chains. One record per CDR3 amino acid sequence lists the most common genes and DNA. The sample contains approximately 770,000 distinct CDR3 sequences, approximately 32% of them found a single time. The biggest ten clones account for around 12% of the sample.

The clonotype was recovered from a human donor in good health (CMV status not recorded). Some clones in this sample may be carry-over from other donors' samples. Material: cultured CD8+ T cells from PBMCs, obtained from culture after CMV antigen stimulation. This receptor chain uses TRBV5-1 and TRBJ1-1; the D segment cannot be called with confidence. At the DNA level, the sequence is TGCGCCAGCAGCGAGATCGGGATTGAAGCTTTCTTT. Protein translation: CASSEIGIEAFF.